This T cell receptor (beta chain) was recorded in a study of shared clonotypes between healthy human individuals. Study-wide findings and caveats: Sampling was confined to blood; repertoires within tissues likely differ.

Across several immunoSEQ plates, the genomic DNA of each subset was split evenly. Repertoires were generated with immunoSEQ multiplex PCR, while TCRdb's copy carries only in-frame clones and drops some. The sample gives 850,000 to 1,100,000 clones, 70% to 85% of which show up once; roughly 0.9% is in the top ten. CDR1 and CDR2 from the germline V gene are SGHTA and FQGTGA. Trimming pared 4 bases from V and 4 bases from J, leaving 5 bases between. This CDR3 region has 11 residues. As regards this clone: Its cognate antigen is unknown.

Everyone who donated was a Caucasian adult who lived in Nashville, Tennessee. This chain connects TRBV7-3 to TRBJ2-7; D gene unclear. This receptor was taken from a man between 18 and 35 years old in good health. Some clones in this sample may be carry-over from other donors' samples. The sample was memory CD4+ T cells from PBMCs. The subset denotes: CD45RA-negative fraction. The CDR3, as DNA: TGTGCCAGCAGCTCGAAATACGAGCAGTACTTC. It translates to CASSSKYEQYF. Full variable domain (remainder filled in from reference TRBV7-3 and TRBJ2-7): GAGVSQTPSNKVTEKGKYVELRCDPISGHTALYWYRQSLGQGPEFLIYFQGTGAADDSGLPNDRFFAVRPEGSVSTLKIQRTERGDSAVYLCASSSKYEQYFGPGTRLTVT.